These 25 T cell receptor beta chains originate from one sample sequenced in a study of regulatory T cells in long-lasting Graves disease. The sample's time point: newly diagnosed GD, antithyroid drugs for less than 3 months. The authors made the TCR library using RNA they extracted from PBMCs. Construction of the TCR beta libraries employed iRepertoire HTBI primers in conjunction with Arm-PCR of CDR3 regions. Via MiXCR, TCRdb re-called the multiplex PCR reads, giving one row per CDR3 protein. The sample has around 450,000 distinct CDR3 sequences, around 14% seen once; the top ten hold approximately 16%. The same specimen was also included in a second study, on T cells in Graves' hyperthyroidism and ophthalmopathy.

The sequenced sample was peripheral blood mononuclear cells (PBMCs), obtained at new diagnosis, from a patient treated with antithyroid drugs. The receptors here all came from a woman aged 30 to 39 with Graves disease.

This clonotype was recorded at least ten times. The CDR3 DNA reads TGTGCCAGCACCTCCCTTCGGCAGCCCAACCAAGAGACCCAGTACTTC. Protein product: CASTSLRQPNQETQYF. The chain is built from TRBV28 and TRBJ2-5; D unclear. Germline CDR1 reads MDHEN; CDR2 reads SYDVKM. The length of the CDR3 is 16 residues. The V and J ends lost 7 bases and 0 bases respectively, with 18 bases between them.

This clonotype was observed at least ten times. The chain joins TRBV5-1 to TRBJ1-2, with D perhaps TRBD1 (5 bases). In germline, CDR1 is SGHRS, CDR2 YFSETQ. The CDR3 consists of 15 residues. With 4 bases removed from V and 4 bases from J, the gap between germline ends came to 17 bases. The CDR3 bases are TGCGCCAGCAGCCCTGGGGGAGTACAATCCTATGGCTACACCTTC. Protein product: CASSPGGVQSYGYTF. The complete variable domain, with remaining parts taken from reference TRBV5-1 and TRBJ1-2, reads KAGVTQTPRYLIKTRGQQVTLSCSPISGHRSVSWYQQTPGQGLQFLFEYFSETQRNKGNFPGRFSGRQFSNSRSEMNVSTLELGDSALYLCASSPGGVQSYGYTFGSGTRLTVV.

Note on this clonotype: This clone may be a read error of a much larger clone one base away. The chain has TRBV6-5 and TRBJ2-5; TRBD2 matches at 12 bases. Germline V gene data show CDR1 as MNHEY and CDR2 as SVGAGI. The CDR3 runs 15 residues. Written as DNA, the CDR3 is TGTGCCTGCAGTTACGGGACTAGCGGGCAAGAGACCCAGTACTTC. Translated: CACSYGTSGQETQYF.

This clonotype came up many times. This chain joins TRBV13 and TRBJ2-3; the D is unclear. The CDR3 runs to 14 residues. With 5 bases removed from V and 0 bases from J, the gap between germline ends came to 9 bases. Germline CDR1 PRHDT, CDR2 FYEKMQ (reference sequence). CDR3 bases: TGTGCCAGCAGCCTCGACCGTAGCACAGATACGCAGTATTTT. This encodes CASSLDRSTDTQYF.

This clonotype appeared many times. This chain uses TRBV27 with TRBJ2-2; 9 nucleotides line up with TRBD2. V was pared by 2 bases and J by 2 bases, with 3 bases of the junction left unmatched. The CDR3 consists of 16 residues. The germline gives CDR1 MNHEY, CDR2 SMNVEV (reference sequence). CDR3 sequence (DNA): TGTGCCAGCAGTTTAAGACTAGCGGTTAACACCGGGGAGCTGTTTTTT. Translated: CASSLRLAVNTGELFF.

This clonotype has ten or more counts. V gene TRBV11-2 combines with J gene TRBJ2-7; 10 positions match TRBD2. Germline V gene lookup returns CDR1 SGHAT and CDR2 FQNNGV. The CDR3 contains 15 residues. The V and J ends lost 5 bases and 7 bases, in that order; junction bases with no gene match: 11. The CDR3 bases are TGTGCCAGCAGCGTCCTAGCGGGAGCGCCTACGGAGCAGTACTTC. Translating gives CASSVLAGAPTEQYF.

This clonotype has a handful of counts. This may arise from a read error, as a much more abundant clone is one base away. V is TRBV10-1 and J is TRBJ2-1, with TRBD2 identical over 8 bases. V gave up 3 bases and J gave up 9 bases; unmatched junction bases: 13. This CDR3 has 16 amino acids. Germline-derived CDR1 and CDR2 are WNHNN and SYGVQD (reference sequence). CDR3 region: CASSDTGPAGVVEQFF. CDR3 bases: TGCGCCAGCAGTGACACGGGACCAGCGGGAGTGGTTGAGCAGTTCTTC.

This clonotype has just a few counts. This chain links TRBV11-3 with TRBJ2-5, with D possibly TRBD2 on 6 matching bases. V lost 5 bases, J lost 3 bases, and 13 bases lay in between. The CDR3 extends over 14 amino acids. Germline V gene data show CDR1 as SGHNT and CDR2 as YENEEA. The CDR3 region is CASSPTGAKETQYF. CDR3 coding DNA: TGTGCCAGCAGCCCTACGGGAGCTAAAGAGACCCAGTACTTC.

Many counts were recorded for this clonotype. This chain joins TRBV27 and TRBJ1-4; TRBD1 agrees at 7 bases. The CDR3 runs to 13 residues. The ends lost 5 bases at V and 13 bases at J; junction bases unmatched: 10. The V gene's germline CDR1 is MNHEY and CDR2 SMNVEV (reference sequence). This chain's CDR3 is CASSPRQGPILFF. The CDR3 DNA follows: TGTGCCAGCAGTCCTAGACAGGGCCCGATACTGTTTTTT.

This clonotype was seen more than once but under ten times. V is TRBV6-9 and J is TRBJ1-6; D is unclear. The germline V gene encodes CDR1 MNHGY and CDR2 SVAAGI. Trimming took 3 bases from V and 5 from J, leaving 11 bases between them. The CDR3 sequence is 15 residues long. CDR3 coding DNA: TGTGCCAGCAGTTACGGAGGGATTAATAATTCACCCCTCCACTTT. Its protein product is CASSYGGINNSPLHF.

This clonotype was counted ten times or more. This chain links TRBV28 with TRBJ2-7; tentative D call: TRBD1 (6 bases). Germline V lookup: CDR1 MDHEN, CDR2 SYDVKM. The CDR3 runs to 13 residues. V lost 7 bases, J lost 0 bases, and 10 bases lay in between. CDR3 bases: TGTGCCAGCACGGGACACAGCTCCTACGAGCAGTACTTC. Translation: CASTGHSSYEQYF. The whole variable domain, filled in from reference TRBV28 and TRBJ2-7, reads DVKVTQSSRYLVKRTGEKVFLECVQDMDHENMFWYRQDPGLGLRLIYFSYDVKMKEKGDIPEGYSVSREKKERFSLILESASTNQTSMYLCASTGHSSYEQYFGPGTRLTVT.

At least ten counts were recorded for this clonotype. The chain couples TRBV7-2 to TRBJ2-1; D is possibly TRBD2 (5 bases). The V end lost 1 base, the J end lost 9 bases, and 16 bases lay between the germline ends. CDR3 length equals 15 residues. Germline CDR1 is SGHTA and CDR2 is FQGNSA. CDR3 sequence: CASSLDGSGGCEQFF. The CDR3 nucleotides read TGTGCCAGCAGCTTAGACGGAAGTGGCGGGTGTGAGCAGTTCTTC.

This clonotype was detected a few times. The V call is TRBV29-1, the J call TRBJ2-7; D perhaps matches TRBD1 (6 bases). Germline CDR1 and CDR2: SQVTM and ANQGSEA. Trimming pared 7 bases from V and 0 bases from J, leaving 28 bases between. The CDR3 extends over 18 amino acids. The DNA for the CDR3 is TGCAGCGCCAAAATTAGGGCCAAAAAGGGGGAAAGCTCCTACGAGCAGTACTTC. As protein: CSAKIRAKKGESSYEQYF.

Details on this clonotype: Possible read error: a much larger clone is one base away. The gene calls are TRBV20-1 and TRBJ2-5, with 8 bases identical to TRBD1. The CDR3 has 13 amino acids. Unmatched junction bases numbered 5, after V lost 5 bases and J lost 3 bases. Germline V gene sequence: CDR1 DFQATT, CDR2 SNEGSKA (reference sequence). CDR3 bases: TGCAGTGCTGCACGACAGGGGAAAGAGACCCAGTACTTC. Its protein is CSAARQGKETQYF.

This clonotype was observed a few times. J is TRBJ2-3 and V is TRBV6-2 or TRBV6-3; TRBD2 is a possible D gene (5 bases). This CDR3 comprises 14 residues. Trimming removed 8 bases from V and 0 bases from J, with 12 bases in between. Germline V gene data show CDR1 as MNHEY and CDR2 as SVGEGT. For the CDR3, the DNA is TGTGCCAGCGCTAGCAGATCTAGCACAGATACGCAGTATTTT. Translating gives CASASRSSTDTQYF.

This clonotype showed up many times. V is TRBV3-1 and J is TRBJ2-5; 13 bases line up with TRBD2. Germline CDR1 reads LGHDT; CDR2 reads YNNKEL (reference sequence). The CDR3 has 16 amino acids. V shed 2 bases and J 5 bases; nucleotides not matched to a gene: 5. The CDR3 DNA is TGTGCCAGCAGCCAATTCCGGACTAGCGGGAGTGAGACCCAGTACTTC. Its protein is CASSQFRTSGSETQYF.

As for this clonotype: A junction boundary mismatches the germline segment, possibly from a read error. The chain joins TRBV27 to TRBJ2-6; TRBD2 aligns across 7 bases. The CDR3 spans 17 residues. The V gene's germline CDR1 is MNHEY and CDR2 SMNVEV (reference sequence). The CDR3 DNA is TGTGCCAGCGGTTTCCTAGCGGCCTACACTGGGGCCAACGTCCTGACTTTC. Translating it yields CASGFLAAYTGANVLTF.

There are many counts of this clonotype. The chain is built from TRBV12-3 or TRBV12-4 and TRBJ2-5, with no clear D. CDR3 length: 11 amino acids. The V and J ends lost 3 bases and 5 bases respectively, with 4 bases between them. CDR3 nucleotides: TGTGCCAGCAGTTTTACGGAGACCCAGTACTTC. Amino acid sequence: CASSFTETQYF.

At least ten counts were recorded for this clonotype. This chain joins TRBV3-1 and TRBJ1-5; 8 bases agree with TRBD1. The V gene end was trimmed by 4 bases and the J gene end by 5 bases; junction bases not matched to a gene: 4. The CDR3 sequence is 14 residues long. Germline V CDR1 and CDR2: LGHDT, YNNKEL (reference sequence). DNA for the CDR3: TGTGCCAGCAGCCCGGGACAGGCATATCAGCCCCAGCATTTT. Its protein product is CASSPGQAYQPQHF.

On this clonotype: Just one base apart from a much larger clone, this may be a read error. This sequence joins TRBV18 and TRBJ2-5; no firm D call. The CDR3 contains 16 residues. Germline V gene data show CDR1 as KGHSH and CDR2 as LQKENI. This CDR3 is CACSPQRTTEKETQYF. The CDR3 nucleotides are TGTGCCTGCTCACCCCAGCGTACAACGGAAAAAGAGACCCAGTACTTC. Using reference TRBV18 and TRBJ2-5 for the parts outside the CDR3, the full variable domain is NAGVMQNPRHLVRRRGQEARLRCSPMKGHSHVYWYRQLPEEGLKFMVYLQKENIIDESGMPKERFSAEFPKEGPSILRIQQVVRGDSAAYFCACSPQRTTEKETQYFGPGTRLLVL.

This clonotype showed up many times. This chain joins TRBV12-3 or TRBV12-4 and TRBJ2-5; D is undetermined. The CDR3 extends over 11 amino acids. Trimming left V 3 bases short and J 7 bases short, with 6 bases between. CDR3 DNA sequence: TGTGCCAGCAGTTTTCTGGCGACCCAGTACTTC. As protein: CASSFLATQYF.

This clonotype was seen at least ten times. This chain uses TRBV5-1 with TRBJ2-1; TRBD2 is a possible D gene (7 bases). The CDR3 consists of 16 residues. Trimming shortened V by 0 bases and J by 1 base, and 11 bases separated the two germline ends. Germline CDR1 SGHRS, CDR2 YFSETQ. CDR3 DNA sequence: TGCGCCAGCAGCTTGGTCGGGGGGCTTTCCTACAATGAGCAGTTCTTC. Translated, it gives CASSLVGGLSYNEQFF.

This sequence joins TRBV20-1 and TRBJ2-3; TRBD2 matches at 8 bases. Germline V gene sequence: CDR1 DFQATT, CDR2 SNEGSKA (reference sequence). V shed 5 bases and J 6 bases; nucleotides not matched to a gene: 13. The CDR3 contains 15 residues. DNA for the CDR3: TGCAGTGCTCCTACTAGCGGCAAACCGACCGATACGCAGTATTTT. Amino acids: CSAPTSGKPTDTQYF.

This clonotype was detected only a few times. The gene calls are TRBV20-1 and TRBJ1-1; a possible D gene is TRBD1 (5 bases). Per the germline V gene, CDR1 is DFQATT and CDR2 is SNEGSKA (reference sequence). Trimming removed 6 bases at V and 5 bases at J, with 16 bases between. CDR3 size: 13 residues. Here the CDR3 DNA reads TGCAGTGCCCCGACAGAAAAAAGGACTGAAGCTTTCTTT. It is translated as CSAPTEKRTEAFF.

This clonotype was seen repeatedly, ten times or more. The chain links TRBV6-2 or TRBV6-3 to TRBJ2-1; 7 nucleotides match TRBD2. Germline-derived CDR1 and CDR2 are MNHEY and SVGEGT. This CDR3 is built from 16 residues. The V and J ends lost 2 bases and 4 bases, in that order; junction bases with no gene match: 8. The CDR3 region is CASSYPPSGLYNEQFF. The CDR3 DNA sequence: TGTGCCAGCAGTTACCCCCCTAGCGGCCTTTACAATGAGCAGTTCTTC.